Listed below are T cell receptor beta chains from one sample, sequenced in a study of blood T cell repertoires in COVID-19. The data were produced by immunoSEQ multiplex PCR, yet TCRdb's version contains in-frame clones alone and is incomplete. The table includes 300,000 to 400,000 clones, under 90% detected once. Sequenced material: PBMCs or T cells enriched from blood (not recorded which). These receptors all stem from a man between 60 and 70 years old who had recovered from COVID-19. Both conserved end residues are part of each CDR3. The D gene is left open where the match is weak. Size is omitted from some rows. Given values are once, few, many or a class for expanded clones.

V	D	size	J	DNA	CDR3
TRBV29-1	-	once	TRBJ1-1	TGCAGCGTTGAAGATTCGGGGATTGGGTTGGGAGCTTTCTTT	CSVEDSGIGLGAFF
TRBV6-5	TRBD1	-	TRBJ1-3	TGTGCCAGCGCGGGACAGGGGGCGAACACCATATATTTT	CASAGQGANTIYF
TRBV2	-	once	TRBJ1-1	TGTGCCAGCAGCCCTAGTCTGAACACTGAAGCTTTCTTT	CASSPSLNTEAFF
TRBV5-4	TRBD2	once	TRBJ2-4	TGTGCCAGCAGCTTCCGACTAGCGGGAGAAAACATTCAGTACTTC	CASSFRLAGENIQYF
TRBV5-5	-	-	TRBJ2-5	TGTGCCAGCAGCTTGTTTACGGGGTCCTCCCAAGAGACCCAGTACTTC	CASSLFTGSSQETQYF
TRBV5-1	TRBD1	-	TRBJ2-5	TGCGCCAGCAGCTTGGCCACCGGGACAGGTCAAGAGACCCAGTACTTC	CASSLATGTGQETQYF
TRBV6-2/TRBV6-3	TRBD2	-	TRBJ2-7	TGTGCCAGCAGTTACCGCTCGGGACTAGCGGGAAATGGCTACGAGCAGTACTTC	CASSYRSGLAGNGYEQYF
TRBV28	-	-	TRBJ1-1	TGTGCCAGCAGTTTACAGGGGACTGAAGCTTTCTTT	CASSLQGTEAFF
TRBV4-1	TRBD2	-	TRBJ2-1	TGCGCCAGCAGCCTCCAGCTAGCGGGTTCTATTGAGCAGTTCTTC	CASSLQLAGSIEQFF
TRBV2	-	-	TRBJ1-6	TGTGCCAGCCGCCGGGATTCACCCCTCCACTTT	CASRRDSPLHF
TRBV4-3	-	once	TRBJ1-5	TGCGCCAGCAGCCAAGATCTAGAGAAGCCCCAGCATTTT	CASSQDLEKPQHF
TRBV24-1	-	-	TRBJ1-1	TGTGCCACCAGTTTTCAGGGGAACACTGAAGCTTTCTTT	CATSFQGNTEAFF
TRBV6-5	TRBD2	-	TRBJ2-1	TGTGCCAGCCAGCGGGACTCCTACAATGAGCAGTTCTTC	CASQRDSYNEQFF
TRBV6-6	-	-	TRBJ2-1	TGTGCCAGCAGTCCCGGGACTCTCCAGTTCTTC	CASSPGTLQFF
TRBV6-5	-	-	TRBJ1-1	TGTGCCAGCAGTTACTCGAGGGTCACTGAAGCTTTCTTT	CASSYSRVTEAFF
TRBV18	-	-	TRBJ1-6	TGTGCCAGCTCACCCCACGTGAGTTCACCCCTCCACTTT	CASSPHVSSPLHF
TRBV7-9	-	-	TRBJ1-1	TGTGCCAGCAGCTTAACTGGACTGGACGTGAAAGCTTTCTTT	CASSLTGLDVKAFF
TRBV3-1/TRBV3-2	TRBD2	-	TRBJ2-3	TGTGCCAGCAGCCCCGGGACTAGCGGGAGGGTTACGCAGTATTTT	CASSPGTSGRVTQYF
TRBV4-1	-	once	TRBJ2-3	TGCGCCAGCAGCCAACTAGGCTACCCGCTTGCAGATACGCAGTATTTT	CASSQLGYPLADTQYF
TRBV3-1/TRBV3-2	TRBD2	-	TRBJ2-6	TGTGCCAGCAGCCAAGTGGGGGGGGCTGGGGCCAACGTCCTGACTTTC	CASSQVGGAGANVLTF
TRBV9	TRBD1	-	TRBJ2-5	TGTGCCAGCAGCGCGAGCGGAGGGACAGGGTGGGCAGAGACCCAGTACTTC	CASSASGGTGWAETQYF
TRBV6-5	TRBD2	-	TRBJ2-1	TGTGCCAGCAGTAAGAGCGGGATAAGCAATGAGCAGTTCTTC	CASSKSGISNEQFF
TRBV24-1	-	-	TRBJ1-1	TGTGCCACCAGTGATACAGGGCTCCCTGAAGCTTTCTTT	CATSDTGLPEAFF
TRBV11-2	-	-	TRBJ1-2	TGTGCCAGCAGCTTAGCTAGCACCTATGGCTACACCTTC	CASSLASTYGYTF
TRBV19	TRBD1	-	TRBJ1-1	TGTGCCAGTTGGACCACAGGGGGCTATACTGAAGCTTTCTTT	CASWTTGGYTEAFF
TRBV5-1	TRBD1	-	TRBJ2-2	TGCGCCAGCAGCTCCGGACAGGACACCGGGGAGCTGTTTTTT	CASSSGQDTGELFF
TRBV29-1	-	-	TRBJ1-3	TGCAGCGTTTCGGACACAAAAAGCTCTGGAAACACCATATATTTT	CSVSDTKSSGNTIYF
TRBV27	-	-	TRBJ1-2	TGTGCCAGCAGCCCCGGGGACATGGCTAACTATGGCTACACCTTC	CASSPGDMANYGYTF
TRBV2	TRBD2	-	TRBJ2-1	TGTGCCAGCATGTCTAGCGGGGGTTCCTACAATGAGCAGTTCTTC	CASMSSGGSYNEQFF
TRBV7-7	-	once	TRBJ2-1	TGTGCTAGCAGCCCGTCAGGAGGGAACAATGAGCAGTTCTTC	CASSPSGGNNEQFF
TRBV7-9	-	-	TRBJ1-1	TGTGCCAGCAGCTTAATTACAGATACTGAAGCTTTCTTT	CASSLITDTEAFF
TRBV7-3	TRBD2	-	TRBJ2-1	TGTGCCAGCAGCTTAATCCAGCGGGATCACAATGAGCAGTTCTTC	CASSLIQRDHNEQFF
TRBV5-1	TRBD2	-	TRBJ2-3	TGCGCCAGCAACGGACTAGCGGTCACAGATACGCAGTATTTT	CASNGLAVTDTQYF
TRBV11-2	-	-	TRBJ2-7	TGTGCCAGCAGCTTAACGGGCTACGAGCAGTACTTC	CASSLTGYEQYF
TRBV2	-	-	TRBJ2-1	TGTGCCAGCGGGAGTAACCCCTACAATGAGCAGTTCTTC	CASGSNPYNEQFF
TRBV3-1/TRBV3-2	-	-	TRBJ2-2	TGTGCCAGCAGCCAAGTCACTACCGGGGAGCTGTTTTTT	CASSQVTTGELFF
TRBV3-1/TRBV3-2	TRBD2	once	TRBJ2-7	TGTGCCAGCAGCCACATACGGTTTAGCGGGAGCTCCTACGAGCAGTACTTC	CASSHIRFSGSSYEQYF
TRBV18	TRBD2	-	TRBJ2-1	TGTGCCAGCTCATTAGGACTAGCGACGTCCGGGTCAAATGAGCAGTTCTTC	CASSLGLATSGSNEQFF
TRBV18	-	-	TRBJ1-5	TGTGCCAGCTCACCAGGGCGTGAACAGCCCCAGCATTTT	CASSPGREQPQHF
TRBV18	TRBD1	-	TRBJ2-4	TGTGCCAGCTCACCACCTCAAGGGGGCCCGGACGCGTCCCATCAGTACTTC	CASSPPQGGPDASHQYF
TRBV2	-	-	TRBJ2-1	TGTGCCAGCAGTCGACAGTCATACAATGAGCAGTTCTTC	CASSRQSYNEQFF
TRBV7-3	TRBD2	-	TRBJ2-1	TGTGCCAGCAGCATAACTAGCGGGAGTTCCTACAATGAGCAGTTCTTC	CASSITSGSSYNEQFF
TRBV18	-	-	TRBJ1-1	TGTGCCAGCTCACTCTCGACAGTGAACACTGAAGCTTTCTTT	CASSLSTVNTEAFF
TRBV5-6	-	few	TRBJ2-7	TGTGCCAGCAGCTTCCCCGGGCGGGGCTACGAGCAGTACTTC	CASSFPGRGYEQYF